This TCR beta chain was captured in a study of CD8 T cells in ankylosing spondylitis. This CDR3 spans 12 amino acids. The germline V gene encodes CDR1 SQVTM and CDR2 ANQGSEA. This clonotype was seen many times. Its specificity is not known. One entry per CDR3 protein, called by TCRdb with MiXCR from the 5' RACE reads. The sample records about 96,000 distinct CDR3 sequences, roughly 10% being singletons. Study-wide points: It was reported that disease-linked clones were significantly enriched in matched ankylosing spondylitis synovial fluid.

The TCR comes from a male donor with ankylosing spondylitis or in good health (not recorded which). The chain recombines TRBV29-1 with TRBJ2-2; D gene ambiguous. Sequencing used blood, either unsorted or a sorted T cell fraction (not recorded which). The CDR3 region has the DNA TGCCCTGCCCTTTCACACCGCCCGGAGCTGTTTTTT. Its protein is CPALSHRPELFF.